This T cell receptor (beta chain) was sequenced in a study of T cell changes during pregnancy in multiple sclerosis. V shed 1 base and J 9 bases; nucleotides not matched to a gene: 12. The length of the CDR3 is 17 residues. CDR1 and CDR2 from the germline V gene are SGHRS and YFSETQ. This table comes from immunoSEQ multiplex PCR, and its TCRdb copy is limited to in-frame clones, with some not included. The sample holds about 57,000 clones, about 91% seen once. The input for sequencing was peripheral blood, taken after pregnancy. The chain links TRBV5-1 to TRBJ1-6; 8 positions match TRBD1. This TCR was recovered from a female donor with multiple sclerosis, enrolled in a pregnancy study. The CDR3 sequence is CASSLSSTGTGGSPLHF. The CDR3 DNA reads TGCGCCAGCAGCTTGTCGTCCACCGGGACAGGAGGTTCACCCCTCCACTTT.